Listed here are 5 T cell receptor beta chains from one sample, sequenced in a study of cytomegalovirus exposure and HLA in healthy donors. The PCR was carried out with 60 Vbeta primers and 13 Jbeta primers. The protocol was immunoSEQ multiplex PCR, while the TCRdb copy is restricted to in-frame clones and leaves out a portion. The data contain over 150,000 clones, around 78% of them singletons. Sample: PBMCs. The receptor set was obtained from a woman between 50 and 59 years old in good health and CMV-seropositive.

The rearrangement uses TRBV27 and TRBJ2-3; 8 positions match TRBD2. Germline trimming cut 2 bases from V and 3 bases from J; bases unmatched to any gene: 1. The CDR3 contains 14 residues. Germline CDR1 reads MNHEY; CDR2 reads SMNVEV (reference sequence). DNA for the CDR3: TGTGCCAGCAGTTTAGGCGGGGGGACAGATACGCAGTATTTT. Translated, it gives CASSLGGGTDTQYF.

This sequence joins TRBV5-1 and TRBJ1-2, with TRBD1 matching 12 bases. V lost 4 bases, J lost 1 base, and 8 bases stayed unmatched. The CDR3 runs to 17 residues. Per germline, CDR1 SGHRS and CDR2 YFSETQ. The chain's CDR3 is CASSLPGQGALNYGYTF. As DNA, the CDR3 is TGCGCCAGCAGCCTTCCGGGACAGGGGGCTCTTAACTATGGCTACACCTTC.

Written as DNA, the CDR3 is TGTGCCAGTAGGGGGGACAGGGGATCGGACTATGGCTACACCTTC. It specifies CASRGDRGSDYGYTF. V usage is TRBV19 and J usage is TRBJ1-2; TRBD1 matches 10 bases. Germline assignment: CDR1 LNHDA and CDR2 SQIVND (reference sequence). With V trimmed by 6 bases and J by 3 bases, 7 bases remained unmatched. This CDR3 is 15 amino acids long.

The table lists this clone with a count of one. The rearrangement links TRBV7-2 to TRBJ1-1; D is perhaps TRBD1 (5 bases). The CDR3 is 13 residues long. Germline loops: CDR1 SGHTA, CDR2 FQGNSA. V shed 7 bases and J shed 5 bases, with 14 bases lying between them. The CDR3 spells CASTFGGGTEAFF. In DNA, the CDR3 is TGTGCCAGCACCTTCGGGGGAGGGACTGAAGCTTTCTTT. Drawing the rest from reference TRBV7-2 and TRBJ1-1, the complete variable domain is GAGVSQSPSNKVTEKGKDVELRCDPISGHTALYWYRQSLGQGLEFLIYFQGNSAPDKSGLPSDRFSAERTGGSVSTLTIQRTQQEDSAVYLCASTFGGGTEAFFGQGTRLTVV.

This chain links TRBV7-6 with TRBJ2-5; D call uncertain. V lost 1 base to trimming and J lost 5 bases, with 8 bases between them. Germline values: CDR1 SGHVS, CDR2 FNYEAQ. The CDR3 sequence is 13 residues long. CDR3 region: CASSLGPRETQYF. In DNA, the CDR3 is TGTGCCAGCAGCTTAGGACCTAGGGAGACCCAGTACTTC.